One sample yielded the 12 T cell receptor beta chains listed below, sequenced in a study of OX40 agonist ivuxolimab in advanced cancers. Sequenced by immunoSEQ multiplex PCR; TCRdb stores in-frame clones only, minus some. The table shows about 110,000 clones, with around 93% occurring only once. The source was CD4+ or CD8+ T cells sorted from blood, collected in a trial of the OX40 agonist ivuxolimab. These receptors came from an adult with an advanced solid tumor such as melanoma, head and neck, liver or kidney cancer.

The gene calls are TRBV30 and TRBJ2-3, with TRBD2 matching 8 bases. The ends lost 3 bases at V and 7 bases at J; junction bases unmatched: 9. Germline V gene lookup returns CDR1 GTSNPN and CDR2 SVGIG (reference sequence). The CDR3 covers 14 residues. This CDR3 is CAWRQRGTTNTQYF. The CDR3 nucleotides read TGTGCCTGGAGACAGCGGGGGACCACGAATACGCAGTATTTT.

The chain employs TRBV18 and TRBJ2-1; D is ambiguous. The CDR3 sequence is 15 residues long. Germline V CDR1 and CDR2: KGHSH, LQKENI. V was trimmed by 0 bases and J by 0 bases, leaving 6 bases between them. The CDR3 DNA follows: TGTGCCAGCTCACCACCGAGTCTCTCCTACAATGAGCAGTTCTTC. Its translation is CASSPPSLSYNEQFF.

The rearrangement links TRBV13 to TRBJ2-3, with D possibly TRBD2 on 5 matching bases. The ends were cut back, 5 bases at V and 2 bases at J, with 11 bases in the middle. The CDR3 covers 14 residues. CDR1 PRHDT and CDR2 FYEKMQ come from the germline V gene (reference sequence). Written as DNA, the CDR3 is TGTGCCAGCAGCGGAGGAAGGACCACAGATACGCAGTATTTT. This encodes CASSGGRTTDTQYF.

This chain links TRBV7-6 with TRBJ2-3; 8 bases are a match to TRBD1. Germline CDR1 reads SGHVS; CDR2 reads FNYEAQ. CDR3 length: 15 amino acids. Trimming removed 5 bases from V and 2 bases from J; junction bases left unmatched: 6. The CDR3 DNA sequence: TGTGCCAGCAGCGCCAAGGGACAGGACACAGATACGCAGTATTTT. Amino acids: CASSAKGQDTDTQYF. Full variable domain (rest looked up from reference TRBV7-6 and TRBJ2-3): GAGVSQSPRYKVTKRGQDVALRCDPISGHVSLYWYRQALGQGPEFLTYFNYEAQQDKSGLPNDRFSAERPEGSISTLTIQRTEQRDSAMYRCASSAKGQDTDTQYFGPGTRLTVL.

This sequence joins TRBV30 and TRBJ1-2; D unclear. V dropped 5 bases and J dropped 4 bases, with 11 bases sitting between them. Germline assignment: CDR1 GTSNPN and CDR2 SVGIG (reference sequence). CDR3 length: 12 residues. In DNA form, the CDR3 reads TGTGCCTGGGACTCTTCTTCCTATGGCTACACCTTC. This translates into CAWDSSSYGYTF.

The genes are TRBV18 and TRBJ1-2; TRBD1 aligns across 9 bases. The germline V gene has CDR1 KGHSH and CDR2 LQKENI. V trimming: 6 bases; J trimming: 8 bases; junction bases outside the gene matches: 10. The CDR3 length is 14 residues. CDR3 loop: CASSHGQGLEGYTF. DNA for the CDR3: TGTGCCAGCTCGCATGGACAGGGGCTAGAAGGCTACACCTTC.

This sequence joins TRBV7-3 and TRBJ1-3; the D gene is possibly TRBD1 (5 bases). Germline V lookup: CDR1 SGHTA, CDR2 FQGTGA. The ends were cut back, 4 bases at V and 2 bases at J, with 9 bases in the middle. This CDR3 region has 14 residues. The CDR3 region is CASSSGFTGNTIYF. CDR3 sequence (DNA): TGTGCCAGCAGCTCAGGGTTCACTGGAAACACCATATATTTT.

This sequence joins TRBV11-2 and TRBJ2-5; D might be TRBD1 or TRBD2, each matching 5 bases. V lost 7 bases to trimming and J lost 1 base, with 13 bases between them. Germline V gene sequence: CDR1 SGHAT, CDR2 FQNNGV. The CDR3 spans 14 residues. The CDR3 region has the DNA TGTGCCAGCAAGGTCCGGGGCCCCCAAGAGACCCAGTACTTC. It encodes CASKVRGPQETQYF. The variable domain in full, completed from reference TRBV11-2 and TRBJ2-5, reads EAGVAQSPRYKIIEKRQSVAFWCNPISGHATLYWYQQILGQGPKLLIQFQNNGVVDDSQLPKDRFSAERLKGVDSTLKIQPAKLEDSAVYLCASKVRGPQETQYFGPGTRLLVL.

The genes are TRBV9 and TRBJ1-2; 9 bases are a match to TRBD1. This CDR3 contains 14 residues. J was trimmed by 7 bases and V by 3 bases; bases with no gene match: 7. The germline V gene encodes CDR1 SGDLS and CDR2 YYNGEE. The CDR3 loop reads CASSASRDRVGYTF. The CDR3 nucleotides are TGTGCCAGCAGCGCCTCCCGGGACAGGGTTGGCTACACCTTC.

The chain carries TRBV19 and TRBJ2-7; a possible D gene is TRBD1 (6 bases). CDR1 and CDR2 (germline): LNHDA, SQIVND (reference sequence). This CDR3 region has 14 residues. Trimming took off 4 bases at V and 2 bases at J, with 12 bases between the two ends. CDR3 sequence: CASSNRDTPYEQYF. CDR3 DNA sequence: TGTGCCAGTAGTAACCGGGACACTCCCTACGAGCAGTACTTC. Full variable domain (missing parts from reference TRBV19 and TRBJ2-7): DGGITQSPKYLFRKEGQNVTLSCEQNLNHDAMYWYRQDPGQGLRLIYYSQIVNDFQKGDIAEGYSVSREKKESFPLTVTSAQKNPTAFYLCASSNRDTPYEQYFGPGTRLTVT.

The chain uses TRBV13 and TRBJ2-2; 8 nucleotides match TRBD2. V was clipped by 5 bases and J by 2 bases; unmatched bases: 4. This CDR3 spans 15 amino acids. The germline V gene has CDR1 PRHDT and CDR2 FYEKMQ (reference sequence). Here the CDR3 reads CASSRAGVNTGELFF. CDR3 bases: TGTGCCAGCAGCAGAGCGGGGGTTAACACCGGGGAGCTGTTTTTT.

The chain is built from TRBV28 and TRBJ2-7; a possible D gene is TRBD1 (6 bases). This CDR3 contains 12 residues. V lost 3 bases and J lost 12, with 15 bases in between. Germline values: CDR1 MDHEN, CDR2 SYDVKM. In nucleotides, the CDR3 is TGTGCCAGCAGTTTGAGTCAGGGGCCGGGGTACTTC. It encodes CASSLSQGPGYF.